This is a list of T cell receptor beta chains from one sample in a study of T cells in Graves' hyperthyroidism and ophthalmopathy. Each CDR3 protein is one row after TCRdb ran MiXCR on the multiplex PCR reads. The sample has 350,000 to 450,000 distinct CDR3 sequences, approximately 15% seen once. The sequenced sample consisted of blood. These receptors came from a woman aged 55-70 years with Graves' hyperthyroidism. The CDR3 runs from the conserved cysteine through the conserved F or W. A D gene is named only where the DNA matches it firmly.

NA,TRBV28,CASTNSRDGYNEQFF
NA,TRBV28,CASSPAPTPMGYTF
NA,TRBV20-1,CSAREFAARVEGYTF
TRBD2,TRBV28,CASSPRLAGEYEQYF
TRBD2,TRBV11-1,CASSSTGVAGEDGSNDEQFF
TRBD1,TRBV12-3/TRBV12-4,CASSITGGSGANVLTF
TRBD2,TRBV7-7,CASSREAGDLEQFF
NA,TRBV6-1,CASSVRAGRGYGYTF
NA,TRBV28,CASVGGGRRNEQFF
TRBD2,TRBV12-3/TRBV12-4,CASSPGLAGLIETQYF
NA,TRBV24-1,CATSDQCSPLHF
NA,TRBV20-1,CSARDAGNTEAFF
TRBD1,TRBV11-2,CASIPGAGGPEAFF
TRBD1,TRBV4-1,CASSQEGFRDSYNEQFF
NA,TRBV3-1,CASSQERRRQFF
NA,TRBV18,CASSPSPTTEAFF
TRBD2,TRBV7-3,CASSLRAGGGVYNEQFF
TRBD1,TRBV12-5,CASVQGTASSTDTQYF
TRBD1,TRBV12-3/TRBV12-4,CASRPRTGGYGYGYTF
NA,TRBV6-1,CASSEWSQHF
NA,TRBV5-4,CASSLVLGTDSYEQYF
TRBD1,TRBV5-1,CASSFPGQQNYGYTF
NA,TRBV12-3/TRBV12-4,CASSQARDEQFF
NA,TRBV12-3/TRBV12-4,CASSWGPGGELFF
NA,TRBV24-1,CATSEWGTEAFF
TRBD1,TRBV11-2,CASSLDRGRGNEQFF
TRBD2,TRBV5-1,CASSRGTSGRSDTQYF
NA,TRBV5-6,CASSRAENTEAFF
NA,TRBV6-1,CASSDLVWQGSYGQYF
NA,TRBV5-1,CASSLGTLAVQETQYF
TRBD1,TRBV6-2/TRBV6-3,CASSPWTGGYGYGYTF
NA,TRBV5-1,CASSVGQVYGEQFF
TRBD1,TRBV19,CASSPPGTGREKLFF
TRBD1,TRBV3-1,CASSPTTGGRQPQHF
TRBD1,TRBV5-1,CASSPGQGGNPLHF